This record covers a single TCR beta chain. As previously described, bulk TCR libraries were made using listed TCR primers. From the PCR reads, TCRdb called clonotypes with MiXCR, one entry per CDR3 protein. The sample holds around 470,000 distinct CDR3 sequences, roughly 24% seen once. The V end lost 8 bases, the J end lost 2 bases, and 15 bases lay between the germline ends. This CDR3 has 15 amino acids. Germline V gene data show CDR1 as LNHNV and CDR2 as YYDKDF (reference sequence). This sample was taken from a study of molecular identifiers for immune sequencing clone quantification. The chain is built from TRBV15 and TRBJ2-2, with D possibly being TRBD2 (6 bases). The material sequenced was naive CD8+ T cells from blood, with Jurkat cell RNA spiked in. The subset is: FACS-sorted CD8+CD4-CCR7+CD45RA+ naive T cells. The TCR originated in a human donor in good health. Some libraries in this study had Jurkat cell RNA spiked in. The CDR3 nucleotides are TGTGCCACCTCAGACGGGGGTGATAACACCGGGGAGCTGTTTTTT. It specifies CATSDGGDNTGELFF.